This TCR beta chain was profiled in a study of siplizumab effects on memory and regulatory T cells. Findings and limits, study-wide: Naive or memory phenotype was unassignable for roughly 75-96% of proliferating CD4+ or CD8+ clones. Siplizumab caused a significant drop in alloreactive sequences traceable to unstimulated CD4+ memory cells.

Assays were performed on about 97,000 TCR templates per sample. The protocol was immunoSEQ multiplex PCR, while the TCRdb copy is restricted to in-frame clones and leaves out a portion. The sample yields 90,000 to 95,000 clones, roughly 97% seen once. Sequencing was performed on unstimulated naive, memory, effector memory and TEMRA subsets derived from a few donor pairs. The V gene's germline CDR1 is SNHLY and CDR2 FYNNEI. V lost 6 bases, J lost 0 bases, and 9 bases lay in between. The CDR3 covers 14 residues. As regards this clone: Its antigen is unidentified.

The sequence was obtained from a human donor in good health. V usage is TRBV2 and J usage is TRBJ2-1; tentative D call: TRBD2 (6 bases). The sample was naive CD4+ T cells sorted from blood. The CDR3 loop reads CASREGFSYNEQFF. CDR3 sequence (DNA): TGTGCCAGCAGGGAGGGATTCTCCTACAATGAGCAGTTCTTC. Full variable domain (rest looked up from reference TRBV2 and TRBJ2-1): EPEVTQTPSHQVTQMGQEVILRCVPISNHLYFYWYRQILGQKVEFLVSFYNNEISEKSEIFDDQFSVERPDGSNFTLKIRSTKLEDSAMYFCASREGFSYNEQFFGPGTRLTVL.